These T cell receptor beta chains were read from a single sample in a study of cytomegalovirus exposure and HLA in healthy donors. Profiled with immunoSEQ multiplex PCR; TCRdb holds only in-frame clones, not every one. The sample carries 70,000 to 95,000 clones, about 77% recorded once. The sample taken for sequencing was PBMCs. The receptor source for this set is a man in his forties or fifties in good health and CMV-seronegative. Each CDR3 is given with its conserved first and last residue. Fields, in order: V gene, CDR3 protein.

TRBV9 CASSASGAGAKDTQYF
TRBV4-1 CASSSSGGWNEQYF
TRBV6-5 CASRILTGLGAEQFF
TRBV11-2 CASSFRQLIEAFF
TRBV7-3 CASSLGQRETQYF
TRBV21-1 CASSKVVLAKNIQYF
TRBV5-5 CASSFTGASYEQYF
TRBV6-5 CASSSDTEAFF
TRBV27 CASSLKGGGDTDTQYF
TRBV13 CASSSRQTGDPNIQYF
TRBV7-2 CASSRLAADQETQYF
TRBV7-3 CASSLIGGTGGETQYF
TRBV5-1 CASSQTGTVVYEQYF
TRBV7-2 CASSIRQQGGSYNSPLHF
TRBV21-1 CASSVILPGTGSYEQYF
TRBV28 CASSPPPPGEGYTF
TRBV19 CASSMSRAQRSNEQFF
TRBV18 CASSPDMGMRGQPQHF
TRBV27 CASSQDRVRGTEAFF
TRBV6-1 CASSVTGGETEAFF
TRBV5-4 CASSPRAAASSGETQYF
TRBV19 CASSLTGMAETQYF
TRBV5-8 CASSPGQVSTDTQYF
TRBV6-5 CASSSIQSGIGYTF
TRBV11-1 CASSSGVQETQYF
TRBV29-1 CSVTGGADTQYF
TRBV7-2 CASSLAFRDYGYTF
TRBV4-1 CASSRGTSGGLDTDTQYF
TRBV4-3 CASSQDVLDEQYF
TRBV5-1 CASSLDRGREKLFF
TRBV4-2 CASSQESDQPQHF
TRBV7-2 CASSTPLYAGLDTQYF
TRBV11-2 CASSLDQRIRTGYGEQYF
TRBV5-1 CASSLAGTNTGELFF